The T cell receptor (beta chain) under discussion was sequenced for a study of blood T cell repertoires in COVID-19 (dated by TCRdb to about 2020). Context from the whole study: Samples covering the acute and convalescent phases of COVID-19 were provided by collaborators in the United States, Italy and Spain. The material from the prospective study consisted of cDNA or gDNA derived from T cells, B-cell-depleted T cells, or PBMCs. Subjects who had been exposed to COVID-19, were actively infected with it, or had recovered from it provided the deeply sampled blood TCRbeta repertoires that made up the dataset. A freely available public database, intended as a resource for researchers studying the immune response to SARS-CoV-2, is where the repertoires were released. Samples were obtained from the ongoing ImmuneRACE study (first 160 participants) and from approximately 1,200 subjects provided by 6 global collaborators. The sample metadata nearly always contained a de-identified subject ID, COVID-19 status, age in years and sex. Where available, HLA class I and class II types were taken from metadata supplied by the sample provider and were not determined by assay-based typing.

TCRbeta CDR3 regions were amplified from genomic DNA using the immunoSEQ Assay, a bias-controlled multiplex PCR. The source study handled its data this way. Within the assay, amplification of reference gene primers was used to estimate how many nucleated cells each sample contained. Sequence reads were collapsed and filtered to measure the absolute abundance of every unique TCRbeta CDR3 rearrangement. For each sample, productive Simpson clonality was calculated by taking the square root of Simpson's diversity index across productive rearrangements. TCRdb took over this immuneACCESS table, retaining in-frame rearrangements with V and J assigned. Such tables are incomplete; in checked studies, under half of the missing clones stem from an unresolved V gene, and the remainder is unexplained. V and J calls and clone size are those listed in that table; D and trimming were worked out from the DNA. Present in this sample are about 270,000 clones, approximately 90% of which were seen just once. The ten largest make up around 3% of the sample.

With respect to this clone: Its antigen target is currently unknown. Per-nucleotide qualities are absent, and no much larger clonotype sits a single base away.

The paper as a whole reports these results and caveats: The amount of clinical and demographic metadata varied by source and participant and was provided uncurated.

V and J are trimmed by 5 bases and 6 bases, and the gene matches miss 4 bases of the junction. From a lookup of the germline V gene (reference sequence), CDR1 and CDR2 are MNHEY and SMNVEV. Reading from cysteine to phenylalanine, the CDR3 counts 15 amino acids. Only CDR3 DNA is held: 45 bases, read in frame from base 1. Participants in the prospective study were aged roughly 18 to 89 years, lived in approximately 26 United States geographic areas, and enrolled through a virtual design. Cohort assignment in the prospective study relied on participant-reported clinical history from a screening survey and a study questionnaire. Recovered participants in ImmuneRACE Cohort 3 were defined by two consecutive negative NP/OP PCR tests, clearance by a healthcare professional, or resolution of symptoms. Mobile phlebotomists in the prospective study collected whole blood, serum and a nasopharyngeal or oropharyngeal swab from every participant. Prospective study participants could optionally give additional blood draws and questionnaires over an approximately 2-month period. Prospective study blood samples were shipped either frozen or at room temperature before DNA extraction.

The rearranged chain carries TRBV27 and TRBJ1-6, with 10 bases aligning to TRBD1. The receptor was derived from a woman in her 50s who had recovered from COVID-19. Sequenced sample: PBMCs or T cells enriched from blood (not recorded which). The CDR3 here reads CASSPDRGLNSPLHF. The base sequence is TGTGCCAGCAGTCCCGACAGGGGGCTTAATTCACCCCTCCACTTT.